A single sample gave rise to the 8 T cell receptor beta chains below, sequenced in a study of blood T cell repertoires in COVID-19. The repertoire was sequenced with immunoSEQ multiplex PCR; TCRdb's copy has only in-frame clones and lacks some. The data contain 150,000 to 200,000 clones, roughly 80% of them seen just once; the ten biggest clones take up approximately 15%. Sample: peripheral blood. These receptors came from a woman in her 70s with COVID-19, enrolled during active disease.

The rearrangement uses TRBV27 and TRBJ2-3, with TRBD2 matching 11 bases. J lost 1 base, V lost 5 bases, and 11 bases had no gene match. The CDR3 contains 18 residues. Germline CDR1 reads MNHEY; CDR2 reads SMNVEV (reference sequence). The CDR3 protein is CASSKTPQLAGGTDTQYF. The DNA of the CDR3 is TGTGCCAGCAGTAAAACCCCTCAACTAGCGGGGGGCACAGATACGCAGTATTTT.

The chain uses TRBV6-9 and TRBJ1-3; 7 bases fit TRBD1. The J segment lost 6 bases and the V segment lost 6 bases, leaving 8 bases of the junction unmatched. CDR1 is MNHGY and CDR2 is SVAAGI in the germline V gene. This CDR3 spans 14 amino acids. The CDR3 DNA follows: TGTGCCAGCAGCACGGGACAGAACCAAAACACCATATATTTT. It encodes CASSTGQNQNTIYF.

The chain recombines TRBV15 with TRBJ2-5, with D perhaps TRBD2 (5 bases). This CDR3 is built from 17 residues. The V end was cut by 0 bases, the J end by 5 bases, with 19 bases between. Per germline, CDR1 LNHNV and CDR2 YYDKDF (reference sequence). CDR3 nucleotide sequence: TGTGCCACCAGCAGAGACATCCAAGGGCGGGTATGGGAGACCCAGTACTTC. Translating gives CATSRDIQGRVWETQYF.

The chain couples TRBV28 to TRBJ2-7, with D perhaps TRBD2 (6 bases). The CDR3 extends over 13 amino acids. Germline V lookup: CDR1 MDHEN, CDR2 SYDVKM. With 6 bases removed from V and 0 bases from J, the gap between germline ends came to 9 bases. The CDR3 reads CASSPGLSYEQYF. The CDR3 nucleotides are TGTGCCAGCAGCCCGGGACTCTCCTACGAGCAGTACTTC. Full variable domain (rest looked up from reference TRBV28 and TRBJ2-7): DVKVTQSSRYLVKRTGEKVFLECVQDMDHENMFWYRQDPGLGLRLIYFSYDVKMKEKGDIPEGYSVSREKKERFSLILESASTNQTSMYLCASSPGLSYEQYFGPGTRLTVT.

The V gene is TRBV27, the J gene TRBJ1-5; D is uncertain. The CDR3 covers 14 residues. Germline CDR1 MNHEY, CDR2 SMNVEV (reference sequence). Trimming stripped 4 bases from V and 4 bases from J, with 11 bases between. The CDR3 region is CASSSGLLNQPQHF. Here the CDR3 DNA reads TGTGCCAGCAGTTCTGGACTGTTAAATCAGCCCCAGCATTTT.

In this sample, this clone turned up a few times. CDR3 coding DNA: TGCGCCACCGCCGGGAGCTCTGGAAACACCATATATTTT. This gives the protein CATAGSSGNTIYF. J is TRBJ1-3 and V is TRBV10-1, with unresolved D. The CDR3 covers 13 residues. Germline V gene data show CDR1 as WNHNN and CDR2 as SYGVQD (reference sequence). The V end was cut by 10 bases, the J end by 0 bases, with 10 bases between.

The chain joins TRBV3-1 (or the pseudogene TRBV3-2) to TRBJ1-6, with D unresolved. CDR1 is LGHDT, CDR2 YNNKEL, per germline (reference sequence). The CDR3 sequence is 16 residues long. The V end was cut by 0 bases, the J end by 0 bases, with 6 bases between. As DNA, the CDR3 is TGTGCCAGCAGCCAAGAGGAGAGCTCCTATAATTCACCCCTCCACTTT. This codes for CASSQEESSYNSPLHF.

The V call is TRBV9, the J call TRBJ2-1, with TRBD2 as a possible D gene (6 bases). The CDR3 covers 15 residues. Germline V gene sequence: CDR1 SGDLS, CDR2 YYNGEE. Trimming took off 1 base at V and 4 bases at J, with 12 bases between the two ends. The CDR3 is CASSVSSGYYNEQFF. CDR3 in DNA: TGTGCCAGCAGCGTAAGCAGCGGGTATTACAATGAGCAGTTCTTC.